This TCR beta chain stems from a study of blood T cell repertoires in COVID-19. On the study more broadly: Samples taken during acute and convalescent COVID-19 were collected in the United States, Italy and Spain. Sample material is recorded as cDNA or gDNA derived from T cells, B-cell-depleted T cells, or PBMCs.

The germline V gene encodes CDR1 MNHEY and CDR2 SVGAGI. The CDR3 length is 14 residues. V trimming: 5 bases; J trimming: 5 bases; junction bases outside the gene matches: 6. Study processing details: From reference gene primer amplification, estimates of nucleated cell counts were derived. Generated by immunoSEQ multiplex PCR, the TCRdb table keeps only in-frame clones and is missing some. The D gene and trimming were derived from the DNA, and the V and J assignments and clone size from that table. The sample includes some 300,000 clones, about 90% of them seen just once. The chain has TRBV6-5 and TRBJ2-5; TRBD1 agrees at 9 bases. This TCR came from a woman aged 45-60 years who had been exposed to COVID-19. Material for sequencing was PBMCs or T cells enriched from blood (not recorded which). CDR3 in DNA: TGTGCCAGCAGTCCCTACAGGGGGCGGGAGACCCAGTACTTC. It yields the protein CASSPYRGRETQYF.